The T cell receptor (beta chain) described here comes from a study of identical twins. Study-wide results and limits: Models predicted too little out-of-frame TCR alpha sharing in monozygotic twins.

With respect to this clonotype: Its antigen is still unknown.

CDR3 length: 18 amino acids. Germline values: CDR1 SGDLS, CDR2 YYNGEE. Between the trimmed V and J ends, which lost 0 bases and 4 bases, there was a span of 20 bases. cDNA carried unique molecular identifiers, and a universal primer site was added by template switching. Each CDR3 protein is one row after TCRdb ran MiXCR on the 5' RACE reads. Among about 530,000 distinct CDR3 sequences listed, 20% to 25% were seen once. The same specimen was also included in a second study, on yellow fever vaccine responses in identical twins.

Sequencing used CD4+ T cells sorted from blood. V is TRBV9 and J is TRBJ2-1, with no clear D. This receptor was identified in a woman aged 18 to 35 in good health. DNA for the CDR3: TGTGCCAGCAGCGTAGGTGATCCATCAGTGGCTAGATACAATGAGCAGTTCTTC. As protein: CASSVGDPSVARYNEQFF.